The 2 T cell receptor beta chains in this list originate from one sample, sequenced in a study of shared clonotypes between healthy human individuals. Here immunoSEQ multiplex PCR was the method, and the copy in TCRdb shows in-frame clones only, minus some. Here the sample spans about 230,000 clones, under 80% being singletons. The sample consisted of memory CD4+ T cells sorted from blood. Regarding subset: CD45RA-negative fraction. The source is a man aged 25-40 years in good health.

The sample holds many counts of this clone. The chain joins TRBV7-2 to TRBJ2-3; 8 bases are shared with TRBD2. Germline values: CDR1 SGHTA, CDR2 FQGNSA. The CDR3 totals 12 residues. V shed 6 bases and J 5 bases; nucleotides not matched to a gene: 1. DNA for the CDR3: TGTGCCAGCAGACGGGGGGGAGATACGCAGTATTTT. Translated, it gives CASRRGGDTQYF.

This rearrangement joins TRBV2 to TRBJ2-1; 11 bases map to TRBD2. CDR3 length: 16 residues. V dropped 5 bases and J dropped 2; count of bases not matched to a gene: 5. CDR1 and CDR2 (germline): SNHLY, FYNNEI. CDR3 sequence: CASSPLAGGPYNEQFF. For the CDR3, the DNA is TGTGCCAGCAGTCCGCTAGCGGGAGGACCCTACAATGAGCAGTTCTTC.